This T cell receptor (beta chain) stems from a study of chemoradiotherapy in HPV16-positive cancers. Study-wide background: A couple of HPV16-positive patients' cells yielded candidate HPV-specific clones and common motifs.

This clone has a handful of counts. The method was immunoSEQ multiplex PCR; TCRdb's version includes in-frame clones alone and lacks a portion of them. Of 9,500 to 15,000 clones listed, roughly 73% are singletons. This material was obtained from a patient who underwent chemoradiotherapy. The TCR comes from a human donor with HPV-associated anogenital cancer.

CDR3 region: CASSAERAGQPQHF. The CDR3 DNA sequence: TGTGCCAGCAGTGCTGAGAGGGCTGGGCAGCCCCAGCATTTT. The chain recombines TRBV6-4 with TRBJ1-5; D gene unclear. CDR1 and CDR2 from the germline V gene are MRHNA and SNTAGT. Trimming shortened V by 4 bases and J by 7 bases, and 14 bases separated the two germline ends. CDR3 length: 14 amino acids.